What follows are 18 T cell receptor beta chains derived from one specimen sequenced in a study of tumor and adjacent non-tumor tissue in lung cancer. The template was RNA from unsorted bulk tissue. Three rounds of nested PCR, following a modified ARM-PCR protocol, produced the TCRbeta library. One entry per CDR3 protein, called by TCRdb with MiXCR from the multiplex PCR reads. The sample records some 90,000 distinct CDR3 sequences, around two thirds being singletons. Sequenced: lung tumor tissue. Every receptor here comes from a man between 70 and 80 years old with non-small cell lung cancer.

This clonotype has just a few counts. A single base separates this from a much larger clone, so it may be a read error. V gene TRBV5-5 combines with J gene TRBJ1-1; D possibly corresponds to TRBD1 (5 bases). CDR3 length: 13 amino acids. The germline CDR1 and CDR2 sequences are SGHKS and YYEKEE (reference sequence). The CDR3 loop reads CASSIQGGTGAFF. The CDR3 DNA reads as TGTGCCAGCAGCATCCAGGGAGGAACTGGAGCTTTCTTT.

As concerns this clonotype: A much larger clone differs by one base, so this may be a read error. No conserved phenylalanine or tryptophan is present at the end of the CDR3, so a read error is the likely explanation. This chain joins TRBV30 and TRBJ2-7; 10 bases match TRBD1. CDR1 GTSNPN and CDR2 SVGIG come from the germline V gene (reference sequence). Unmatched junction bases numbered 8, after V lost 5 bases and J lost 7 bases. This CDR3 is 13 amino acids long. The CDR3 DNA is TGTGCCTGGGGGAGACAGGGGGCGAAAGAGCAGTACTTG. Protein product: CAWGRQGAKEQYL.

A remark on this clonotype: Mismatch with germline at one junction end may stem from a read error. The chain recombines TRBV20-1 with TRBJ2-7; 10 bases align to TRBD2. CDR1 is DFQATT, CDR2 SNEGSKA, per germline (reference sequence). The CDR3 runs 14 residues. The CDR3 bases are TGCAGTGTTAGCGCTAGCGGGGGCACCTACGAGCAGTATTTC. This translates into CSVSASGGTYEQYF.

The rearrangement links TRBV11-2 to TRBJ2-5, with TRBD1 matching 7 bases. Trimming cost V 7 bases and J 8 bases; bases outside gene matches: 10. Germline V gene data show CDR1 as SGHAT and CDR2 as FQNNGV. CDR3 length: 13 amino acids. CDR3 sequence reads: CASTFQGDQTQYF. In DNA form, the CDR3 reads TGTGCCAGCACTTTTCAGGGGGATCAAACCCAGTACTTC.

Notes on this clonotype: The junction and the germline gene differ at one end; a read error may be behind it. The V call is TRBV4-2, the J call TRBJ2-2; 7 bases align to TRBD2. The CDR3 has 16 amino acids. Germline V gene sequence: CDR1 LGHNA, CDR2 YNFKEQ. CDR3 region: CASSQKEAGRSGEPFF. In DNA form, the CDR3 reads TGTGCCAGCAGTCAAAAGGAAGCGGGACGATCCGGGGAGCCGTTTTTT.

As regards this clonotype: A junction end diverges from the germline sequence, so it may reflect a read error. CDR3 DNA: TGTACCAGCAGCTCAGGTGGGGGCAGGACCGGGGAGCTGGTTTTT. As protein: CTSSSGGGRTGELVF. The chain is built from TRBV11-2 and TRBJ2-2, with D maybe TRBD1 (6 bases). The CDR3 covers 15 residues. CDR1 is SGHAT and CDR2 is FQNNGV in the germline V gene.

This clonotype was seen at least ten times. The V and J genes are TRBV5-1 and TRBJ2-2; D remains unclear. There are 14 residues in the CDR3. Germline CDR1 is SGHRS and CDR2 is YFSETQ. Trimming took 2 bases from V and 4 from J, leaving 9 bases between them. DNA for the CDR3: TGCGCCAGCAGCTTACTCGGTGGCACCGGGGAGCTGTTTTTT. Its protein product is CASSLLGGTGELFF.

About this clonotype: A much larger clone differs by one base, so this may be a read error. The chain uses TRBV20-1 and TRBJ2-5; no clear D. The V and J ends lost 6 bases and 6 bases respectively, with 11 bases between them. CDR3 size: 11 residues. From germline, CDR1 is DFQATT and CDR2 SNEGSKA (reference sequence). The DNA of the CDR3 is TGCAGTGCCGTGGACGGGCAGACCCAGTACTTC. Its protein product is CSAVDGQTQYF.

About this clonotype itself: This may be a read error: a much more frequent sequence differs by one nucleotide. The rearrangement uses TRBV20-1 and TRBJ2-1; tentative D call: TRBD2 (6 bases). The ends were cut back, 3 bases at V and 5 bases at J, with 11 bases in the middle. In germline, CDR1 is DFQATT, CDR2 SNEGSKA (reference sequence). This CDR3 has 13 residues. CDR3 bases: TGCAGTGCTAGCCGGGACTTCAACAATGAGCAGTTCTTC. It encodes CSASRDFNNEQFF.

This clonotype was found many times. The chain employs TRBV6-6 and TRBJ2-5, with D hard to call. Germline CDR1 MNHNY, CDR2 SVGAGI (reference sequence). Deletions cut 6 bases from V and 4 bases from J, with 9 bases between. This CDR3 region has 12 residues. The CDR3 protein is CASSQTRETQYF. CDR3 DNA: TGTGCCAGCAGCCAGACCCGAGAGACCCAGTACTTC.

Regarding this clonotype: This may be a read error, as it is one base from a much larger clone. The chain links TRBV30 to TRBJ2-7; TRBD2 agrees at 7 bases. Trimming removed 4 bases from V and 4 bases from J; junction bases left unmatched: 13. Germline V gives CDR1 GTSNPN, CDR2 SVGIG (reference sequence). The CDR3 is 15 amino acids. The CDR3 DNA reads TGTGCCTGGACACCACTCGCTAGCGGTAGATACGAGCAGTACTTC. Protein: CAWTPLASGRYEQYF.

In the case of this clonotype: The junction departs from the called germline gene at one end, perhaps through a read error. CDR3 residues: CSSSGQESFKEQFF. DNA of the CDR3: TGTTCCAGCAGTGGACAGGAGTCCTTCAAAGAGCAGTTCTTC. This rearrangement joins TRBV12-3 or TRBV12-4 to TRBJ2-1, with TRBD1 identical over 7 bases. The CDR3 contains 14 residues.

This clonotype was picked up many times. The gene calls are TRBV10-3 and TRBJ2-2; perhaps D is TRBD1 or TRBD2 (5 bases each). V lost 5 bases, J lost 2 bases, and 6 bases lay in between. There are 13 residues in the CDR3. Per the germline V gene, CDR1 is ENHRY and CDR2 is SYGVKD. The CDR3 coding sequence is TGTGCCATCAGTAGGGACAACACCGGGGAGCTGTTTTTT. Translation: CAISRDNTGELFF.

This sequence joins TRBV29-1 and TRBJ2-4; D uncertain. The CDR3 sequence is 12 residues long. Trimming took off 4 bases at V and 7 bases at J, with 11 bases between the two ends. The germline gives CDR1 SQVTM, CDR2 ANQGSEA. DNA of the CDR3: TGCAGCGTTGCCACCGATATCAACATTCAGTACTTC. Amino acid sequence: CSVATDINIQYF.

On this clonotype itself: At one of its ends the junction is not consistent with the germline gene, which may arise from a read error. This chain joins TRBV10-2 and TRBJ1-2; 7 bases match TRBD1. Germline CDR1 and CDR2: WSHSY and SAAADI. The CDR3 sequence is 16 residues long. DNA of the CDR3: TGCGCCAGCCGGGACAGTCCTACCCCATCTAACTATGGCTACTCCTTC. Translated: CASRDSPTPSNYGYSF.

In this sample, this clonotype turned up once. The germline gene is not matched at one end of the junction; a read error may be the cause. In DNA form, the CDR3 reads TGTGCCGCCAGTGTTCCGGGACCTAACCAGCAGCCCCAGCATTTT. Its translation: CAASVPGPNQQPQHF. The gene calls are TRBV24-1 and TRBJ1-5; D might be TRBD1 (5 bases). Germline V CDR1 and CDR2: KGHDR, SFDVKD. The CDR3 covers 15 residues.

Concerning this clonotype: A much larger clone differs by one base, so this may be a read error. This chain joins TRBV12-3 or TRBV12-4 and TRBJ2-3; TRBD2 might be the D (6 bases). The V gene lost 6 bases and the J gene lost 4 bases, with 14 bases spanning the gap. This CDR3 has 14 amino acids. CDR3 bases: TGTGCCAGCAGCCAACTTAGCGGCTCAGATACGCAGTATTTT. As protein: CASSQLSGSDTQYF.

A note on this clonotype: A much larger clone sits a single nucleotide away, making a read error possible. This chain's CDR3 is CASSEGMGQPQHF. The CDR3 nucleotides read TGCGCCAGCAGCGAGGGTATGGGTCAGCCCCAGCATTTT. The rearrangement joins TRBV5-1 to TRBJ1-5, with unresolved D. V lost 4 bases, J lost 6 bases, and 11 bases lay in between. The germline V gene has CDR1 SGHRS and CDR2 YFSETQ. The CDR3 loop spans 13 amino acids.